Listed below are T cell receptor beta chains from one sample, sequenced in a study of T-cell reconstitution after alpha-beta-depleted transplantation in children. Using its own MiXCR run on the PCR reads, TCRdb lists one record per CDR3 protein. Here the sample spans approximately 110,000 distinct CDR3 sequences, approximately 22% being singletons. The starting material was PBMCs, mostly from graft donor cells, obtained 180 days after TCRalphabeta/CD19-depleted stem cell transplant. These receptor sequences come from a male patient aged 2-10 years who had a stem cell transplant for chronic granulomatous disease, so the T cells may come from the graft donor. Both conserved end residues are part of each CDR3. The order of the fields is D gene, V gene, J gene, CDR3 protein. D genes are given only for firm matches.

.	TRBV5-6	TRBJ2-2	CASSLGPLHAGSTGELFF
.	TRBV20-1	TRBJ1-3	CSARGPDGGNTIYF
.	TRBV20-1	TRBJ2-1	CSAHTMGSFDNEQFF
.	TRBV4-3	TRBJ2-6	CASRDTFSGANVLTF
.	TRBV12-3/TRBV12-4	TRBJ1-5	CASRRGPNQPQHF
.	TRBV5-1	TRBJ2-7	CASSLQGGEQYF
.	TRBV20-1	TRBJ2-3	CSARLSGLDWQYF
TRBD2	TRBV12-3/TRBV12-4	TRBJ2-3	CASSLIPLAGLTDTQYF
.	TRBV12-3/TRBV12-4	TRBJ2-1	CASSPQGLSYNEQFF
.	TRBV20-1	TRBJ1-4	CSAARETTNEKLFF
.	TRBV20-1	TRBJ1-2	CSGNTDPLPRGYTF
TRBD2	TRBV20-1	TRBJ2-4	CSARGRTSGNIQYF
.	TRBV12-3/TRBV12-4	TRBJ2-2	CASSSGSNTGELFF
TRBD1	TRBV12-3/TRBV12-4	TRBJ2-5	CASKVTGKGETQYF
.	TRBV2	TRBJ2-3	CASSVLGTRTDTQYF
.	TRBV5-1	TRBJ2-3	CASSLLRLGTDTQYF
TRBD1	TRBV12-3/TRBV12-4	TRBJ2-3	CASSQQGNTDTQYF
TRBD1	TRBV20-1	TRBJ1-5	CSARKGQKTQPQHF
.	TRBV20-1	TRBJ1-6	CSASGAGMGSPLHF
TRBD2	TRBV4-2	TRBJ2-3	CASSQDQLLAGGDTQYF
TRBD1	TRBV12-3/TRBV12-4	TRBJ1-2	CASSLTQGNYGYTF
.	TRBV5-6	TRBJ2-2	CASSKTTGELFF
.	TRBV5-6	TRBJ2-2	CASSLFQGLFGSGELFF
TRBD1	TRBV6-1	TRBJ2-3	CASSFTGGALDTQYF
TRBD2	TRBV12-3/TRBV12-4	TRBJ2-7	CASKIAGESYEQYF
.	TRBV5-1	TRBJ2-2	CASSAGAGSNTGELFF
.	TRBV20-1	TRBJ2-7	CSATRAGQVTYEQYF
TRBD2	TRBV12-3/TRBV12-4	TRBJ2-1	CASSGLAGGLEQFF
.	TRBV29-1	TRBJ1-2	CSVGPPKQDLYGYTF
TRBD2	TRBV5-6	TRBJ2-3	CASSFGTSGHRGADTQYF
.	TRBV9	TRBJ2-5	CASSVGTGSSQETQYF
TRBD1	TRBV6-4	TRBJ1-5	CAKDRGGDQPQHF
TRBD1	TRBV18	TRBJ1-1	CASSPRTGGGSEAFF
.	TRBV20-1	TRBJ1-5	CSARDPSHHQPQHF
TRBD1	TRBV12-3/TRBV12-4	TRBJ2-2	CASSGQGLTGELFF
.	TRBV4-3	TRBJ2-3	CASSQGLLTDTQYF
.	TRBV4-3	TRBJ2-4	CASSQDWTVAKNIQYF
.	TRBV20-1	TRBJ2-5	CSAGAQETQYF
.	TRBV5-1	TRBJ2-3	CASSRGGTDTDTQYF
.	TRBV20-1	TRBJ2-3	CSAREARRGTDTQYF
TRBD2	TRBV7-2	TRBJ2-1	CASSSFTGGPQPNEQFF
TRBD2	TRBV11-3	TRBJ2-1	CASRGEGLSEEQFF
TRBD1	TRBV12-3/TRBV12-4	TRBJ1-5	CASSLAGTGGNQPQHF
.	TRBV29-1	TRBJ2-7	CSVVRTDVSYEQYF
.	TRBV5-5	TRBJ2-5	CASSLSWGPGTQYF
.	TRBV30	TRBJ2-7	CAWRDNSYEQYF
TRBD2	TRBV29-1	TRBJ2-1	CSVETSGSGNEQFF
TRBD1	TRBV5-1	TRBJ2-7	CASSLIGGKNYEQYF
.	TRBV12-5	TRBJ2-3	CASGLSGVRTDTQYF
.	TRBV27	TRBJ2-2	CASSLFQGNTGELFF
.	TRBV5-5	TRBJ2-1	CASSQTDLTTYNEQFF